This TCR beta chain comes out of a study of T cell changes during pregnancy in multiple sclerosis. This clone was counted only a few times. This table comes from immunoSEQ multiplex PCR, and its TCRdb copy is limited to in-frame clones, with some not included. The repertoire holds nearly 110,000 clones, around 90% seen once, with about 1.6% in the top ten. This CDR3 is built from 14 residues. Deletions cut 6 bases from V and 7 bases from J, with 13 bases between. Germline V lookup: CDR1 MRHNA, CDR2 SNTAGT. The sequencing used peripheral blood, collected before pregnancy. V and J are TRBV6-4 and TRBJ1-6; no firm D call. The TCR sequence derives from a female donor with multiple sclerosis, enrolled in a pregnancy study. This CDR3 is CASSLEGRNSPLHF. The CDR3 DNA reads as TGTGCCAGCAGCTTAGAGGGCAGGAATTCACCCCTCCACTTT.